This TCR beta chain stems from a study of T cell repertoires in cytomegalovirus infection. On the study more broadly: Well-studied HLA-B-restricted epitopes and recently identified HLA-C-restricted epitopes of CMV were both used in the study. TCR beta signatures that were public indicated CMV infection and matching HLA type.

In this sample, this clonotype turned up a few times. Antigen unknown. TCRdb passed the reads through MiXCR, listing each CDR3 protein once. The sample gives 100,000 or so distinct CDR3 sequences, 35% to 50% of which show up once; about three quarters is in the top ten. CDR3 length: 15 amino acids. Losses at the gene ends were 6 bases for V and 7 bases for J; bases not matched to a gene: 12. Germline CDR1 reads MNHEY; CDR2 reads SVGAGI. Study-level results: In two of eight donors, the top clonotype was HLA-C-restricted CMV-specific. Summed frequency of public TCR beta families distinguished CMV carriers with the relevant HLA.

This TCR came from a human donor in good health (CMV status not recorded). Some clones in this sample may be carry-over from other donors' samples. V is TRBV6-5 and J is TRBJ2-7, with TRBD2 matching 10 bases. Sequencing used CD8+ T cells from cultured PBMCs, obtained from culture after CMV antigen stimulation. The CDR3 reads CASSKNALAGNEQYF. The CDR3 bases are TGTGCCAGCAGCAAAAACGCACTAGCGGGGAATGAGCAGTACTTC.